The source of this T cell receptor beta chain is a study of blood T cell repertoires in COVID-19. Looking at the study overall: The origin of the acute and convalescent COVID-19 samples was the United States, Italy and Spain. From T cells, B-cell-depleted T cells, or PBMCs came the material, which was cDNA or gDNA.

CDR1 is LGHDT, CDR2 YNNKEL, per germline (reference sequence). V lost 1 base to trimming and J lost 7 bases, with 7 bases between them. The CDR3 has 12 residues. Sequencing used immunoSEQ multiplex PCR; TCRdb keeps in-frame clones, though not all of them. The table has roughly 25,000 clones, roughly 80% seen once. This TCR was sampled from a woman older than 75 with acute or convalescent COVID-19. The rearrangement uses TRBV3-1 (or the pseudogene TRBV3-2) and TRBJ2-5, with D perhaps TRBD2 (5 bases). The sample consisted of peripheral blood. The CDR3: CASSQAEGTQYF. In DNA form, the CDR3 reads TGTGCCAGCAGCCAAGCTGAGGGGACCCAGTACTTC.